This T cell receptor beta chain originates from a study of identical twins. Trimming pared 0 bases from V and 5 bases from J, leaving 14 bases between. The CDR3 loop spans 15 amino acids. CDR1 and CDR2 (germline): DFQATT, SNEGSKA (reference sequence). General study results and limits: Shared out-of-frame alpha sequences (those common to twins) showed excess low generation probability. Carriage of fewer insertions was seen in abundant cord blood beta clonotypes, whereas memory repertoires showed none.

Carrying unique molecular identifiers, the cDNA also gained a universal primer site through template switching. TCRdb itself ran the 5' RACE reads through MiXCR, one entry per CDR3 protein. The sample lists some 790,000 distinct CDR3 sequences, 15% to 20% occurring once. This clonotype appeared a few times. Its antigen remains unidentified. The same sample was also studied in work on T cells expressing NK-cell markers.

The sample was PBMCs. The V and J genes are TRBV20-1 and TRBJ2-1; no clear D. This clonotype was obtained from a woman under 30 in good health. CDR3 sequence reads: CSARDGKGMDNEQFF. CDR3 nucleotides: TGCAGTGCTAGAGATGGGAAAGGGATGGACAATGAGCAGTTCTTC.